The 23 T cell receptor beta chains below were found in one sample sequenced in a study of cytomegalovirus exposure and HLA in healthy donors. Vbeta (60) and Jbeta (13) primers were used in the PCR. Measured with immunoSEQ multiplex PCR; TCRdb has only the in-frame clones, and not every one. The data show under 150,000 clones, roughly 80% seen once. The source material was PBMCs. The receptors shown here come from a male donor in good health and CMV-seronegative.

This sequence joins TRBV7-9 and TRBJ1-4, with D perhaps TRBD1 (6 bases). The CDR3 extends over 14 amino acids. The ends were cut back, 3 bases at V and 4 bases at J, with 9 bases in the middle. Germline CDR1 reads SEHNR; CDR2 reads FQNEAQ (reference sequence). CDR3 nucleotides: TGTGCCAGCAGCTTCGGACAGAATAATGAAAAACTGTTTTTT. This gives the protein CASSFGQNNEKLFF.

Here the CDR3 reads CASSSAKHRGETQYF. CDR3 bases: TGTGCCAGCAGTTCCGCGAAACACAGGGGAGAGACCCAGTACTTC. The rearrangement uses TRBV28 and TRBJ2-5, with TRBD1 matching over 7 bases. The CDR3 length is 15 residues. Unmatched junction bases numbered 9, after V lost 4 bases and J lost 4 bases. The germline gives CDR1 MDHEN, CDR2 SYDVKM.

The V call is TRBV15, the J call TRBJ2-7; D is perhaps TRBD1 (6 bases). The CDR3 extends over 13 amino acids. CDR1 is LNHNV and CDR2 is YYDKDF in the germline V gene (reference sequence). The V end was cut by 5 bases, the J end by 2 bases, with 10 bases between. This CDR3 is CATSEDRTYEQYF. The CDR3 DNA sequence: TGTGCCACCAGCGAAGACAGGACCTACGAGCAGTACTTC.

The chain employs TRBV10-3 and TRBJ1-2; 10 bases line up with TRBD1. V gave up 2 bases and J gave up 7 bases; unmatched junction bases: 4. CDR3 length equals 14 residues. The V gene's germline CDR1 is ENHRY and CDR2 SYGVKD. The CDR3 DNA sequence: TGTGCCATCAGTGAGCCCGGGACAGGGGTTGGCTACACCTTC. The encoded protein is CAISEPGTGVGYTF.

This chain uses TRBV11-1 with TRBJ1-1; D remains ambiguous. The CDR3 loop spans 13 amino acids. Trimming took off 1 base at V and 8 bases at J, with 11 bases between the two ends. CDR1 and CDR2 (germline): SGHAT, FQDESV (reference sequence). The chain's CDR3 is CASSLEEGTEAFF. The CDR3 nucleotides are TGTGCCAGCAGCTTAGAGGAGGGAACGGAAGCTTTCTTT.

This chain joins TRBV7-9 and TRBJ2-5; TRBD1 aligns across 9 bases. Losses at the gene ends were 5 bases for V and 4 bases for J; bases not matched to a gene: 5. CDR3 length: 14 amino acids. CDR1 and CDR2 (germline): SEHNR, FQNEAQ (reference sequence). The CDR3 is CASSPRQGVETQYF. CDR3 sequence (DNA): TGTGCCAGCAGCCCCAGACAGGGGGTAGAGACCCAGTACTTC.

Worth noting for this clone: At the DNA level, this CDR3 is encoded by other sequences in the same sample as well. The V call is TRBV30, the J call TRBJ2-7; tentative D call: TRBD2 (6 bases). The CDR3 has 13 amino acids. CDR1 is GTSNPN, CDR2 SVGIG, per germline (reference sequence). Trimming took 0 bases from V and 2 from J, leaving 8 bases between them. CDR3 sequence reads: CAWSVEGPYEQYF. The CDR3 DNA follows: TGTGCCTGGAGTGTGGAGGGTCCCTACGAGCAGTACTTC.

The chain employs TRBV5-4 and TRBJ1-1; TRBD1 matches 9 bases. V was clipped by 3 bases and J by 5 bases; unmatched bases: 5. Germline CDR1 reads SGHNT; CDR2 reads YYREEE (reference sequence). CDR3 length: 14 amino acids. The CDR3 sequence: CASSWDRVWTEAFF. DNA for the CDR3: TGTGCCAGCAGCTGGGACAGGGTGTGGACTGAAGCTTTCTTT.

The chain links TRBV19 to TRBJ2-5; TRBD2 matches at 10 bases. Per the germline V gene, CDR1 is LNHDA and CDR2 is SQIVND (reference sequence). The V and J ends lost 3 bases and 5 bases, in that order; junction bases with no gene match: 9. The CDR3 contains 16 residues. CDR3 loop: CASSMGTSVLQETQYF. The CDR3 region has the DNA TGTGCCAGTAGTATGGGGACTAGCGTCCTCCAGGAGACCCAGTACTTC.

This chain connects TRBV30 to TRBJ1-1, with 8 bases fitting TRBD1. The trim removed 3 bases at V and 4 bases at J, leaving 4 bases unmatched. The CDR3 consists of 13 residues. CDR1 and CDR2 from the germline V gene are GTSNPN and SVGIG (reference sequence). CDR3 region: CAWSHTGGTEAFF. CDR3 nucleotides: TGTGCCTGGAGCCACACAGGGGGCACTGAAGCTTTCTTT.

V gene TRBV5-1 combines with J gene TRBJ2-1; TRBD2 aligns across 7 bases. Germline V gene data show CDR1 as SGHRS and CDR2 as YFSETQ. After removal of 0 bases from V and 8 bases from J, the junction contained 5 bases not matched to a gene. CDR3 length: 14 amino acids. CDR3 DNA sequence: TGCGCCAGCAGCTTGGATCGAGCGGGGCATGAGCAGTTCTTC. Its translation is CASSLDRAGHEQFF.

The V and J genes are TRBV6-5 and TRBJ1-2; D gene ambiguous. The CDR3 length is 16 residues. Trimming removed 0 bases from V and 0 bases from J, with 11 bases in between. Germline values: CDR1 MNHEY, CDR2 SVGAGI. The CDR3 bases are TGTGCCAGCAGTTACTCGGTACGAGCCCCTAACTATGGCTACACCTTC. Translation gives CASSYSVRAPNYGYTF.

V gene TRBV7-9 combines with J gene TRBJ1-4, with D possibly matching TRBD1 (5 bases). CDR1 and CDR2 (germline): SEHNR, FQNEAQ (reference sequence). The CDR3 is 13 residues long. V was cut by 6 bases and J by 5 bases, with 10 bases left in between. Written as DNA, the CDR3 is TGTGCCAGCAGGGGGCTGACGAATGAAAAACTGTTTTTT. Its translation: CASRGLTNEKLFF.

The chain employs TRBV10-1 and TRBJ2-3; 10 bases are a match to TRBD2. Germline V lookup: CDR1 WNHNN, CDR2 SYGVQD (reference sequence). J was trimmed by 5 bases and V by 11 bases; bases with no gene match: 7. The CDR3 has 13 amino acids. CDR3 region: CAFSGGPGDTQYF. CDR3 nucleotide sequence: TGCGCCTTTAGCGGGGGGCCGGGAGATACGCAGTATTTT.

The J gene is TRBJ1-1, the V gene TRBV11-2, with D perhaps matching TRBD1 (5 bases). This CDR3 is 13 amino acids long. The germline CDR1 and CDR2 sequences are SGHAT and FQNNGV. The germline V and J ends were trimmed by 2 bases and 5 bases, with 9 bases remaining between them. This CDR3 is CASSLQGRTEAFF. The CDR3 DNA follows: TGTGCCAGCAGCTTACAGGGTCGGACTGAAGCTTTCTTT.

The chain joins TRBV7-2 to TRBJ2-5; TRBD2 matches 14 bases. CDR3 size: 19 residues. V lost 1 base and J lost 4; bases outside the gene matches: 11. From germline, CDR1 is SGHTA and CDR2 FQGNSA. CDR3 DNA: TGTGCCAGCAGCTTAGTAGCGGCGACTAGCGGGGGGGCCCGAGAGACCCAGTACTTC. It is translated as CASSLVAATSGGARETQYF. The full variable domain, rest sourced from reference TRBV7-2 and TRBJ2-5, is GAGVSQSPSNKVTEKGKDVELRCDPISGHTALYWYRQSLGQGLEFLIYFQGNSAPDKSGLPSDRFSAERTGGSVSTLTIQRTQQEDSAVYLCASSLVAATSGGARETQYFGPGTRLLVL.

The chain uses TRBV14 and TRBJ2-1, with D unresolved. Germline CDR1 is SGHDN and CDR2 is FVKESK. Trimming took off 0 bases at V and 6 bases at J, with 9 bases between the two ends. There are 14 residues in the CDR3. CDR3 bases: TGTGCCAGCAGCCAAGATCTAACTCGCAATGAGCAGTTCTTC. Translating gives CASSQDLTRNEQFF. The full variable domain, with the rest looked up from reference TRBV14 and TRBJ2-1, is EAGVTQFPSHSVIEKGQTVTLRCDPISGHDNLYWYRRVMGKEIKFLLHFVKESKQDESGMPNNRFLAERTGGTYSTLKVQPAELEDSGVYFCASSQDLTRNEQFFGPGTRLTVL.

V gene TRBV7-3 combines with J gene TRBJ2-2, with 11 bases aligning to TRBD2. Per the germline V gene, CDR1 is SGHTA and CDR2 is FQGTGA. This CDR3 is 17 amino acids long. The J segment lost 5 bases and the V segment lost 2 bases, leaving 7 bases of the junction unmatched. CDR3 sequence (DNA): TGTGCCAGCAGCTTACCGACTAGCGGGGACGATACCGGGGAGCTGTTTTTT. It specifies CASSLPTSGDDTGELFF.

This chain joins TRBV27 and TRBJ2-7; 7 bases are a match to TRBD1. This CDR3 is 13 amino acids long. Unmatched junction bases numbered 7, after V lost 8 bases and J lost 3 bases. Germline V gene data show CDR1 as MNHEY and CDR2 as SMNVEV (reference sequence). CDR3 bases: TGTGCCAGCCGGACAGGAGGTCACTACGAGCAGTACTTC. This codes for CASRTGGHYEQYF.

The CDR3 sequence: CASSPGGNTEAFF. Written as DNA, the CDR3 is TGTGCCAGCAGTCCGGGGGGGAACACTGAAGCTTTCTTT. The chain links TRBV6-5 to TRBJ1-1, with D tentatively TRBD1 (5 bases). Trimming took off 5 bases at V and 1 base at J, with 8 bases between the two ends. The germline V gene encodes CDR1 MNHEY and CDR2 SVGAGI. The CDR3 sequence is 13 residues long.

About this clone itself: The junction departs from germline at one end; a sequencing error may be responsible. The V call is TRBV7-9, the J call TRBJ2-1; 8 nucleotides agree with TRBD1. Germline CDR1 and CDR2: SEHNR and FQNEAQ (reference sequence). The CDR3 contains 16 residues. The CDR3 loop is CSSSYSTGAGYNEQFF. CDR3 nucleotide sequence: TGTTCCAGCAGCTACTCGACAGGGGCGGGGTACAATGAGCAGTTCTTC.

The chain employs TRBV9 and TRBJ1-2; TRBD1 matches at 7 bases. Looked up from germline, CDR1 is SGDLS and CDR2 is YYNGEE. The CDR3 consists of 15 residues. V lost 0 bases, J lost 4 bases, and 6 bases stayed unmatched. CDR3 amino acids: CASSVEARGSYGYTF. The CDR3 nucleotides read TGTGCCAGCAGCGTAGAGGCCAGGGGGTCCTATGGCTACACCTTC.

Comment on this clone: This same CDR3 is encoded by further DNA sequences in the sample. The chain joins TRBV7-2 to TRBJ1-2; no clear D gene. The germline V and J ends were trimmed by 4 bases and 8 bases, with 11 bases remaining between them. The CDR3 is 12 amino acids. Per germline, CDR1 SGHTA and CDR2 FQGNSA. The CDR3 loop is CASSSPGYGYTF. DNA of the CDR3: TGTGCCAGCAGCTCCCCCGGGTACGGCTACACCTTC.